One and the same sample provided the 29 T cell receptor beta chains below, sequenced in a study of blood T cell repertoires in COVID-19. Libraries were prepared by immunoSEQ multiplex PCR; TCRdb keeps only in-frame clonotypes and omits some of them. Of around 200,000 clones detected, around 87% appear once; the ten largest clones hold approximately 6.2%. Input material: peripheral blood. The receptors originated from a man in his sixties who had recovered from COVID-19.

The V gene is TRBV6-5, the J gene TRBJ1-1; D unresolved. V lost 2 bases and J 1 base, leaving 8 bases between the germline ends. This CDR3 has 14 amino acids. Germline CDR1 and CDR2: MNHEY and SVGAGI. CDR3 loop: CASSYGLWNTEAFF. The CDR3 coding sequence is TGTGCCAGCAGTTACGGACTCTGGAACACTGAAGCTTTCTTT.

The chain uses TRBV29-1 and TRBJ2-7, with 10 bases that match TRBD2. This CDR3 has 15 amino acids. Per germline, CDR1 SQVTM and CDR2 ANQGSEA. J lost 2 bases, V lost 6 bases, and 10 bases had no gene match. The CDR3 protein is CSVTRGLAIAYEQYF. CDR3 sequence (DNA): TGCAGCGTCACTCGGGGACTAGCGATCGCCTACGAGCAGTACTTC.

V is TRBV10-2 and J is TRBJ1-2; D perhaps matches TRBD1 (5 bases). V lost 7 bases to trimming and J lost 0 bases, with 12 bases between them. From germline, CDR1 is WSHSY and CDR2 SAAADI. CDR3 length: 14 amino acids. The CDR3 region is CASKTDKTNYGYTF. In DNA, the CDR3 is TGCGCCAGCAAAACGGACAAGACTAACTATGGCTACACCTTC.

The V and J genes are TRBV24-1 and TRBJ2-2, with 7 nucleotides matching TRBD1. The CDR3 has 15 residues. Germline CDR1 and CDR2: KGHDR and SFDVKD. Losses at the gene ends were 12 bases for V and 4 bases for J; bases not matched to a gene: 13. The CDR3 protein is CAVGYRDRATGELFF. The CDR3 region has the DNA TGTGCCGTGGGTTATAGAGACAGGGCCACCGGGGAGCTGTTTTTT.

The chain uses TRBV24-1 and TRBJ1-5; no firm D call. V was pared by 4 bases and J by 1 base, with 16 bases between. CDR3 size: 17 residues. The germline V gene has CDR1 KGHDR and CDR2 SFDVKD. The CDR3 DNA sequence: TGTGCCACCAGTGACCCCGGGGTCGCCGGGAGCAATCAGCCCCAGCATTTT. Translation: CATSDPGVAGSNQPQHF.

V gene TRBV5-1 combines with J gene TRBJ2-7; 8 bases align to TRBD1. Germline V CDR1 and CDR2: SGHRS, YFSETQ. V shed 2 bases, J shed 7 bases, and the junction held 11 bases outside the gene matches. The CDR3 is made up of 15 amino acids. Written as DNA, the CDR3 is TGCGCCAGCAGCTTACAGGGGGGAGGTATGGGAGAGCAGTACTTC. As protein: CASSLQGGGMGEQYF.

The J gene is TRBJ1-5, the V gene TRBV9; 10 positions agree with TRBD1. Germline values: CDR1 SGDLS, CDR2 YYNGEE. J was trimmed by 8 bases and V by 3 bases; bases with no gene match: 5. The length of the CDR3 is 14 residues. CDR3 bases: TGTGCCAGCAGCGCCGGGACAGGGGAAAAGCCCCAGCATTTT. It is translated as CASSAGTGEKPQHF. Complete variable domain (other parts from reference TRBV9 and TRBJ1-5): DSGVTQTPKHLITATGQRVTLRCSPRSGDLSVYWYQQSLDQGLQFLIQYYNGEERAKGNILERFSAQQFPDLHSELNLSSLELGDSALYFCASSAGTGEKPQHFGDGTRLSIL.

The genes are TRBV6-5 and TRBJ2-1, with TRBD2 matching over 8 bases. This CDR3 has 15 residues. V lost 2 bases to trimming and J lost 6 bases; unmatched junction nucleotides: 6. CDR1 is MNHEY, CDR2 SVGAGI, per germline. DNA of the CDR3: TGTGCCAGCAGTTACGAGGGGACTAGTCGCAATGAGCAGTTCTTC. It is translated as CASSYEGTSRNEQFF.

The chain joins TRBV6-5 to TRBJ2-2, with D tentatively TRBD2 (5 bases). With 8 bases removed from V and 6 bases from J, the gap between germline ends came to 13 bases. This CDR3 has 13 amino acids. Germline CDR1 and CDR2: MNHEY and SVGAGI. The CDR3 DNA is TGTGCCAGCCTACGCGGGCCTCCCGGGGAGCTGTTTTTT. Translating it yields CASLRGPPGELFF.

The rearrangement uses TRBV27 and TRBJ2-3; 9 bases align to TRBD2. The germline CDR1 and CDR2 sequences are MNHEY and SMNVEV (reference sequence). The CDR3 runs to 17 residues. The V and J ends lost 2 bases and 1 base, in that order; junction bases with no gene match: 7. The CDR3 nucleotides read TGTGCCAGCAGTTTACACGTGGCGGGAGGGGGCACAGATACGCAGTATTTT. Protein sequence: CASSLHVAGGGTDTQYF.

V is TRBV25-1 and J is TRBJ2-7; 7 positions agree with TRBD1. This CDR3 spans 15 amino acids. Germline V gene sequence: CDR1 MGHDK, CDR2 SYGVNS. V shed 4 bases and J 4 bases; nucleotides not matched to a gene: 10. The DNA for the CDR3 is TGTGCCAGCAGTGGACAGGGAAGTAAATCGTACGAGCAGTACTTC. Its protein product is CASSGQGSKSYEQYF.

The chain employs TRBV7-2 and TRBJ1-3; no firm D call. V was clipped by 1 base and J by 4 bases, with 8 bases between them. The CDR3 sequence is 14 residues long. CDR1 and CDR2 (germline): SGHTA, FQGNSA. The CDR3 sequence: CASSLDGRGNTIYF. CDR3 nucleotide sequence: TGTGCCAGCAGCTTAGATGGCAGAGGAAACACCATATATTTT.

The chain joins TRBV19 to TRBJ2-1; 8 bases map to TRBD2. J was trimmed by 0 bases and V by 4 bases; bases with no gene match: 5. CDR3 length: 16 residues. Germline V gives CDR1 LNHDA, CDR2 SQIVND (reference sequence). CDR3: CASSRSGGSSYNEQFF. CDR3 nucleotides: TGTGCCAGTAGTAGGTCGGGGGGGAGCTCCTACAATGAGCAGTTCTTC.

The chain couples TRBV7-9 to TRBJ1-2, with a weak D call TRBD1 (6 bases). The CDR3 has 16 amino acids. V was clipped by 3 bases and J by 8 bases, with 22 bases between them. Germline V gene lookup returns CDR1 SEHNR and CDR2 FQNEAQ (reference sequence). CDR3 DNA: TGTGCCAGCAGCTTTAGAAGGGGGACACTCAACAAGGGCTACACCTTC. It encodes CASSFRRGTLNKGYTF.

The rearrangement links TRBV27 to TRBJ2-3; 11 bases align to TRBD1. The CDR3 spans 17 residues. The V gene's germline CDR1 is MNHEY and CDR2 SMNVEV (reference sequence). The ends lost 8 bases at V and 6 bases at J; junction bases unmatched: 16. CDR3 in DNA: TGTGCCAGCGCCCCCGACGGACAGGGGGCTGGATTGGATACGCAGTATTTT. Protein: CASAPDGQGAGLDTQYF.

The chain employs TRBV6-4 and TRBJ1-2, with 7 bases lining up with TRBD1. From germline, CDR1 is MRHNA and CDR2 SNTAGT. The CDR3 length is 12 residues. V trimming: 10 bases; J trimming: 7 bases; junction bases outside the gene matches: 9. The CDR3 is CATREGAGGYTF. The CDR3 DNA reads TGTGCCACCCGTGAGGGGGCAGGTGGCTACACCTTC.

The chain carries TRBV18 and TRBJ1-5; 9 nucleotides align to TRBD1. Germline trimming cut 5 bases from V and 1 base from J; bases unmatched to any gene: 6. Germline loops: CDR1 KGHSH, CDR2 LQKENI. The CDR3 is 16 residues long. Here the CDR3 DNA reads TGTGCCAGCTCATCGGGACAGGGTTACAGCAATCAGCCCCAGCATTTT. Its translation is CASSSGQGYSNQPQHF.

The chain has TRBV28 and TRBJ2-3, with D unresolved. The CDR3 contains 11 residues. Trimming cost V 9 bases and J 3 bases, with 7 bases left between them. Per germline, CDR1 MDHEN and CDR2 SYDVKM. The CDR3 loop is CASHRTDTQYF. CDR3 DNA sequence: TGTGCCAGTCATCGGACAGATACGCAGTATTTT.

The J gene is TRBJ2-7, the V gene TRBV6-5; 11 bases are a match to TRBD1. The CDR3 consists of 15 residues. Germline values: CDR1 MNHEY, CDR2 SVGAGI. V trimming: 4 bases; J trimming: 1 base; junction bases outside the gene matches: 3. CDR3 DNA sequence: TGTGCCAGCAGTTTAGGGACAGGGGGTTCCTACGAGCAGTACTTC. Protein sequence: CASSLGTGGSYEQYF.

V usage is TRBV5-1 and J usage is TRBJ2-7; 9 bases align to TRBD1. Trimming cost V 4 bases and J 5 bases; bases outside gene matches: 10. Germline V CDR1 and CDR2: SGHRS, YFSETQ. CDR3 size: 15 residues. Here the CDR3 reads CASSPPGQGSHEQYF. DNA for the CDR3: TGCGCCAGCAGCCCCCCGGGACAGGGATCCCACGAGCAGTACTTC.

The chain joins TRBV5-1 to TRBJ1-3; TRBD1 matches 7 bases. Germline CDR1 is SGHRS and CDR2 is YFSETQ. Trimming took 0 bases from V and 3 from J; bases not matched to a gene: 3. This CDR3 region has 15 residues. Here the CDR3 reads CASSLEGGSGNTIYF. DNA of the CDR3: TGCGCCAGCAGCTTGGAAGGGGGCAGTGGAAACACCATATATTTT. Full variable domain (remainder filled in from reference TRBV5-1 and TRBJ1-3): KAGVTQTPRYLIKTRGQQVTLSCSPISGHRSVSWYQQTPGQGLQFLFEYFSETQRNKGNFPGRFSGRQFSNSRSEMNVSTLELGDSALYLCASSLEGGSGNTIYFGEGSWLTVV.

As regards this clone: This sample includes further DNA sequences coding for the same CDR3. The chain combines TRBV5-1 with TRBJ1-1; D gene unclear. The CDR3 totals 14 residues. The ends were cut back, 0 bases at V and 4 bases at J, with 10 bases in the middle. The germline CDR1 and CDR2 sequences are SGHRS and YFSETQ. Here the CDR3 DNA reads TGCGCCAGCAGCTTGGATCGGGTGGGCACTGAAGCTTTCTTT. Translation gives CASSLDRVGTEAFF.

The CDR3: CASSLGPGRGKRETQYF. For the CDR3, the DNA is TGTGCCAGCAGCTTAGGCCCAGGGAGGGGGAAGAGAGAGACCCAGTACTTC. V and J are TRBV5-5 and TRBJ2-5, with D possibly TRBD2 on 7 matching bases. CDR3 length: 17 residues. Germline V gene lookup returns CDR1 SGHKS and CDR2 YYEKEE (reference sequence). Trimming took off 2 bases at V and 4 bases at J, with 21 bases between the two ends.

The rearrangement links TRBV18 to TRBJ2-1; TRBD2 matches 8 bases. CDR3 length: 13 residues. Germline CDR1 KGHSH, CDR2 LQKENI. J gave up 10 bases and V 2 bases, and 4 bases lay outside the gene matches. The CDR3 reads CASSPGGGGEQFF. CDR3 coding DNA: TGTGCCAGCTCACCAGGCGGCGGGGGGGAGCAGTTCTTC. The variable domain in full, with the rest retrieved from reference TRBV18 and TRBJ2-1, is NAGVMQNPRHLVRRRGQEARLRCSPMKGHSHVYWYRQLPEEGLKFMVYLQKENIIDESGMPKERFSAEFPKEGPSILRIQQVVRGDSAAYFCASSPGGGGEQFFGPGTRLTVL.

The V gene is TRBV10-2, the J gene TRBJ2-7; D gene ambiguous. Trimming stripped 2 bases from V and 2 bases from J, with 10 bases between. CDR3 length: 14 amino acids. Germline V CDR1 and CDR2: WSHSY, SAAADI. CDR3 nucleotides: TGCGCCAGCAGTGAGCCTAGATTCCCCTACGAGCAGTACTTC. Its protein is CASSEPRFPYEQYF.

The chain carries TRBV28 and TRBJ2-3; tentative D call: TRBD2 (6 bases). Germline loops: CDR1 MDHEN, CDR2 SYDVKM. CDR3 size: 15 residues. Trimming shortened V by 5 bases and J by 6 bases, and 18 bases separated the two germline ends. The CDR3 DNA sequence: TGTGCCAGCAGTGCGGTAGCGGCCCACGGCGATACGCAGTATTTT. Its protein is CASSAVAAHGDTQYF.

This clone has only a few counts. J is TRBJ2-5 and V is TRBV29-1; a possible D gene is TRBD1 (6 bases). The CDR3 loop spans 11 amino acids. Trimming took 7 bases from V and 5 from J, leaving 11 bases between them. The V gene's germline CDR1 is SQVTM and CDR2 ANQGSEA. This CDR3 reads CSGGHKETQYF. In DNA, the CDR3 is TGCAGCGGGGGACATAAGGAGACCCAGTACTTC.

The V gene is TRBV5-1, the J gene TRBJ1-5; perhaps TRBD1 as D (5 bases). The CDR3 totals 15 residues. Germline-derived CDR1 and CDR2 are SGHRS and YFSETQ. V lost 5 bases to trimming and J lost 4 bases, with 16 bases between them. The DNA of the CDR3 is TGCGCCAGCAGTATTCTAGGGGATTCTAATCAGCCCCAGCATTTT. Protein sequence: CASSILGDSNQPQHF.

The chain links TRBV5-6 to TRBJ1-6; 9 positions match TRBD1. Germline V CDR1 and CDR2: SGHDT, YYEEEE. Unmatched junction bases numbered 0, after V lost 0 bases and J lost 8 bases. The CDR3 extends over 14 amino acids. The CDR3 is CASSLGDRDSPLHF. CDR3 in DNA: TGTGCCAGCAGCTTGGGGGACAGGGATTCACCCCTCCACTTT. Drawing the rest from reference TRBV5-6 and TRBJ1-6, the complete variable domain is DAGVTQSPTHLIKTRGQQVTLRCSPKSGHDTVSWYQQALGQGPQFIFQYYEEEERQRGNFPDRFSGHQFPNYSSELNVNALLLGDSALYLCASSLGDRDSPLHFGNGTRLTVT.